This TCR beta chain was sequenced for a study of shared clonotypes between healthy human individuals. Study-level points and caveats: Generally, estimated richness proved larger in naive subsets than it did in memory subsets.

Method: immunoSEQ multiplex PCR; TCRdb's copy keeps in-frame clones and lacks some. The sample yields about 700,000 clones, under 80% seen once. In the case of this clone: Its matching antigen is unknown.

CDR3 size: 13 residues. The V gene lost 1 base and the J gene lost 7 bases, with 7 bases spanning the gap. Germline V CDR1 and CDR2: SEHNR, FQNEAQ (reference sequence). The receptor was isolated from a woman aged 25 to 39 in good health. Sequencing was done on a sample of memory CD4+ T cells sorted from blood. The subset was: CD45RA-negative fraction. The rearrangement uses TRBV7-9 and TRBJ1-4, with D uncertain. Written as DNA, the CDR3 is TGTGCCAGCAGCTTAGTCAGAGGTGAAAAACTGTTTTTT. Its protein is CASSLVRGEKLFF.